This TCR beta chain was retrieved from a study of cytotoxic CD8 clonotypes in ibrutinib-treated CLL. At the level of the study: Among responders, some 25 were partial and 2 complete; after median roughly 65 months, around 14 stayed remitted and roughly 12 progressed.

With cryopreserved PBMCs as the source, roughly 2 micrograms of genomic DNA went to TCR beta libraries. Remarks on this clone: Its specificity is unknown.

Study results and caveats: Measured clonality at baseline was greater than in age-matched healthy donors and tracked with circulating CD8+ T-cell counts.

Some clones are missing from TCRdb's copy, which holds only in-frame ones; the method was immunoSEQ multiplex PCR. The table lists roughly 200,000 clones, about four fifths of them singletons. The V segment lost 3 bases and the J segment 5 bases; nucleotides outside the gene matches: 7. There are 15 residues in the CDR3. Germline lookup yields CDR1 SGHTA and CDR2 FQGTGA. The sequence came from a human donor with chronic lymphocytic leukemia. Source: PBMCs, taken after 12 months of ibrutinib treatment. The rearrangement links TRBV7-3 to TRBJ2-5, with 9 bases lining up with TRBD1. The CDR3 loop is CASSLGTGSGETQYF. CDR3 DNA sequence: TGTGCCAGCAGCTTGGGGACAGGGTCTGGCGAGACCCAGTACTTC.